What follows describes a single T cell receptor beta chain. The entry originates in a study of CD8 T cells in ankylosing spondylitis. There are 15 residues in the CDR3. J lost 7 bases, V lost 5 bases, and 10 bases had no gene match. CDR1 is MNHEY, CDR2 SVGEGT, per germline. Quantitative barcoded 5'-RACE was used to prepare TCR beta libraries. TCRdb redid the calling of the 5' RACE reads with MiXCR, one entry per CDR3 protein. Altogether 200,000 to 250,000 distinct CDR3 sequences are present, about a quarter being singletons, with the ten largest covering under 7%. The receptor comes from a male donor with ankylosing spondylitis or in good health (not recorded which). This chain uses TRBV6-2 or TRBV6-3 with TRBJ2-3; 9 nucleotides align to TRBD2. The sample was blood, either unsorted or a sorted T cell fraction (not recorded which). The CDR3 DNA reads as TGTGCCAGCAGTAACCCAGCGGGAGGTACAAATACGCAGTATTTT. Its protein product is CASSNPAGGTNTQYF.